Many counts were recorded for the clone carrying this TCR beta chain. Adult healthy volunteers gave 2.5 ml peripheral blood for whole-blood RNA. This record comes from a study of naive and memory T cell subsets. Alpha and beta constant region primers primed reverse transcription for blood and skin samples. Each CDR3 protein is one row after TCRdb ran MiXCR on the 5' RACE reads. The repertoire includes about 22,000 distinct CDR3 sequences, about 4.4% of them detected once, and under 9% sits in the top ten. Germline assignment: CDR1 MDHEN and CDR2 SYDVKM. This CDR3 contains 13 residues. V shed 8 bases and J shed 4 bases, with 15 bases lying between them.

The source of this sequence is a male donor in good health. V gene TRBV28 combines with J gene TRBJ2-7, with D possibly being TRBD2 (6 bases). As DNA, the CDR3 is TGTGCCAGCGTAGCGGCGACCCGGTACGAGCAGTACTTC. Translation: CASVAATRYEQYF. Filled out from reference TRBV28 and TRBJ2-7, the complete variable domain reads DVKVTQSSRYLVKRTGEKVFLECVQDMDHENMFWYRQDPGLGLRLIYFSYDVKMKEKGDIPEGYSVSREKKERFSLILESASTNQTSMYLCASVAATRYEQYFGPGTRLTVT.